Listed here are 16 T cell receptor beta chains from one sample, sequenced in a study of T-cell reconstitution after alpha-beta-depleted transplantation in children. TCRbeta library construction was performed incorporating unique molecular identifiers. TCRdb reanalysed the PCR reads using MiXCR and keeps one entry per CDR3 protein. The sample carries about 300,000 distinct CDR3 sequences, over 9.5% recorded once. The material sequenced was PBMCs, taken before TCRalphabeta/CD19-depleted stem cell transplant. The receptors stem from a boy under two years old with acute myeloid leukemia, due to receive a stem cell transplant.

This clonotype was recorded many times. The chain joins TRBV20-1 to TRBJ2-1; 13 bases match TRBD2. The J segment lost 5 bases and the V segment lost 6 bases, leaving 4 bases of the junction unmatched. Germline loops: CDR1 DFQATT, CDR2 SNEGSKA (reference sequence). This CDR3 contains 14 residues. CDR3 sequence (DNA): TGCAGTGCCTTGGGACTAGCGGGGCACAATGAGCAGTTCTTC. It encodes CSALGLAGHNEQFF.

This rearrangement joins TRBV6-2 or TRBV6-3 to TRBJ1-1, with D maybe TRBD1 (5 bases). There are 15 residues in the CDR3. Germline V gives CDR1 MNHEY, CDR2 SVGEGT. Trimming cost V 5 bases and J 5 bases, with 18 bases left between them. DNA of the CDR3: TGTGCCAGCAGTAACCACAGGTCGCATACGACTGAAGCTTTCTTT. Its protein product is CASSNHRSHTTEAFF.

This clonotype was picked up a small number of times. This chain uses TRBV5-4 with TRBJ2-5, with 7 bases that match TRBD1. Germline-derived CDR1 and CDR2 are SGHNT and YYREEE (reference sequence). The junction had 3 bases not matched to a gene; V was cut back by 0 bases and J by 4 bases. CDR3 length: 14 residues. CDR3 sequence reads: CASSLEGARETQYF. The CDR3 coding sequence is TGTGCCAGCAGCTTGGAGGGGGCGCGAGAGACCCAGTACTTC. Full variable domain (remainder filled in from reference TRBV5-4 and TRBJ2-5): ETGVTQSPTHLIKTRGQQVTLRCSSQSGHNTVSWYQQALGQGPQFIFQYYREEENGRGNFPPRFSGLQFPNYSSELNVNALELDDSALYLCASSLEGARETQYFGPGTRLLVL.

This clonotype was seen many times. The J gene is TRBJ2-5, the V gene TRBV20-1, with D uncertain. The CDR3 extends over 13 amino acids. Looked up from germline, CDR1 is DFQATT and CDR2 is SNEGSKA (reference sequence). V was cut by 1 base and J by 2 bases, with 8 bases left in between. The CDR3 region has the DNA TGCAGTGCTAGAGGGTCAGCGCAAGAGACCCAGTACTTC. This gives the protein CSARGSAQETQYF.

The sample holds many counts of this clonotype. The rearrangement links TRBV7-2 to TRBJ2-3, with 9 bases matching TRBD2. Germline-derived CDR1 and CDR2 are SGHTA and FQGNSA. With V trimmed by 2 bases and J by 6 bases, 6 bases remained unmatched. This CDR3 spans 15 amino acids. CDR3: CASSLRLAGRDTQYF. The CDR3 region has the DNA TGTGCCAGCAGCTTAAGGCTAGCGGGGCGGGATACGCAGTATTTT.

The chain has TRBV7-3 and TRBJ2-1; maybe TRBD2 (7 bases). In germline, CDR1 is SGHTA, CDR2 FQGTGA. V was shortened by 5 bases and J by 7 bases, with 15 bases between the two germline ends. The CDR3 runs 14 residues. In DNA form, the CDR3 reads TGTGCCAGCAGCCGAGGCGGGGGCTTTAATGAGCAGTTCTTC. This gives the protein CASSRGGGFNEQFF. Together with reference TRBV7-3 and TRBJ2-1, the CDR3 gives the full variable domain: GAGVSQTPSNKVTEKGKYVELRCDPISGHTALYWYRQSLGQGPEFLIYFQGTGAADDSGLPNDRFFAVRPEGSVSTLKIQRTERGDSAVYLCASSRGGGFNEQFFGPGTRLTVL.

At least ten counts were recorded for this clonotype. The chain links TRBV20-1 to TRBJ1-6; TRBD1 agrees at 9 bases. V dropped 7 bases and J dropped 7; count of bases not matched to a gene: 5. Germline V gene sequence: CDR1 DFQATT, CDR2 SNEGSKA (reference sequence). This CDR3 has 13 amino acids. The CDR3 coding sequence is TGCAGTGTCCCTGACAGGGGGAATTCACCCCTCCACTTT. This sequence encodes CSVPDRGNSPLHF.

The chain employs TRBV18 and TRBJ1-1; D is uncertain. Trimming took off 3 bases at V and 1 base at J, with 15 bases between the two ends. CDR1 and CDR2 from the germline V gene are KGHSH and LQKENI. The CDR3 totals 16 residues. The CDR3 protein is CASSPDPGNRNTEAFF. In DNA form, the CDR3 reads TGTGCCAGCTCACCGGACCCTGGGAATAGGAACACTGAAGCTTTCTTT.

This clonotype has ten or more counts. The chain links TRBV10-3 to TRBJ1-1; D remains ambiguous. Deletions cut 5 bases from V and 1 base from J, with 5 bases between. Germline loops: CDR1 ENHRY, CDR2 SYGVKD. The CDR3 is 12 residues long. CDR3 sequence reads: CAISRTNTEAFF. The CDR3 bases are TGTGCCATCAGTCGGACGAACACTGAAGCTTTCTTT.

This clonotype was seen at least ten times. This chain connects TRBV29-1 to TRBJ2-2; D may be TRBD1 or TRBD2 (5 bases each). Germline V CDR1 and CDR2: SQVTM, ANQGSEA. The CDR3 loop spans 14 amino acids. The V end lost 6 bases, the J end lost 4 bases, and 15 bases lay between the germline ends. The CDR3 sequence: CSVGTGGGTGELFF. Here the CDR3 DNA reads TGCAGCGTCGGGACCGGTGGTGGCACCGGGGAGCTGTTTTTT.

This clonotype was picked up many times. DNA of the CDR3: TGTGCCACCAGTGATTTACTGCGCTCTGGAAACACCATATATTTT. Translation: CATSDLLRSGNTIYF. The chain combines TRBV24-1 with TRBJ1-3; D unclear. The CDR3 has 15 residues. Deletions cut 1 base from V and 0 bases from J, with 6 bases between. Per germline, CDR1 KGHDR and CDR2 SFDVKD.

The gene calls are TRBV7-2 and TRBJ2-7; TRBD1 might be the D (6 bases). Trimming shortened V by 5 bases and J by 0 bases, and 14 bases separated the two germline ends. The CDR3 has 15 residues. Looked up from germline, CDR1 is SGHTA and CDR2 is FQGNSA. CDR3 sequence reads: CASSPRTASSYEQYF. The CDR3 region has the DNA TGTGCCAGCAGCCCCCGGACAGCGAGCTCCTACGAGCAGTACTTC. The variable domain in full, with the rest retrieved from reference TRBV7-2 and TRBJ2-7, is GAGVSQSPSNKVTEKGKDVELRCDPISGHTALYWYRQSLGQGLEFLIYFQGNSAPDKSGLPSDRFSAERTGGSVSTLTIQRTQQEDSAVYLCASSPRTASSYEQYFGPGTRLTVT.

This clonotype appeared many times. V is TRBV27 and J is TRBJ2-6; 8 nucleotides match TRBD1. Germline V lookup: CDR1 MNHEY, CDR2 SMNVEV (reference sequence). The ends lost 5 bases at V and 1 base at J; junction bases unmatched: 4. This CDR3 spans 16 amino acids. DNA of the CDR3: TGTGCCAGCAGTCCCAGGGGGCGATCTGGGGCCAACGTCCTGACTTTC. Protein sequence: CASSPRGRSGANVLTF.

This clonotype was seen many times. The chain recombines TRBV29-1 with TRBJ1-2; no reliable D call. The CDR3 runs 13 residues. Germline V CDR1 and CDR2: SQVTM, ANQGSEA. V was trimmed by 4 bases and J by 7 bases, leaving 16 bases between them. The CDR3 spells CSVVRTARPGYTF. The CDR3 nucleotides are TGCAGCGTTGTCAGGACTGCCCGTCCTGGCTACACCTTC.

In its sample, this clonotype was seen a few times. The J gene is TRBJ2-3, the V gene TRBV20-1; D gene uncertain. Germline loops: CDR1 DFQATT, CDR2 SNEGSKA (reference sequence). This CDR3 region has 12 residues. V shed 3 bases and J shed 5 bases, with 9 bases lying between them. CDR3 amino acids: CSASLREDTQYF. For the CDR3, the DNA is TGCAGTGCTAGTTTACGTGAAGATACGCAGTATTTT.

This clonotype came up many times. CDR3 in amino acids: CASSPSGGPDTGELFF. CDR3 DNA sequence: TGTGCCAGCAGCCCATCCGGGGGGCCGGACACCGGGGAGCTGTTTTTT. V and J are TRBV7-9 and TRBJ2-2; TRBD2 might be the D (7 bases). The CDR3 is 16 amino acids. The ends were cut back, 5 bases at V and 3 bases at J, with 16 bases in the middle. Germline V gives CDR1 SEHNR, CDR2 FQNEAQ (reference sequence).